The 12 T cell receptor beta chains below were found in one sample sequenced in a study of blood T cells in healthy people across ages (dated by TCRdb to about 2015). The protocol used for the library was 5' RACE. Instrument on record: Illumina HiSeq 2500. A second roughly 6 to 12 cycle PCR used a sample-barcoded 5' primer and a J-beta primer mix. TCRdb cleaned the public reads at Q25 with fastp, built clones with MiXCR and kept in-frame beta chains. Each record represents a unique CDR3 protein, reported with the most common genes and DNA among its rows. In this sample the table shows about 800,000 distinct CDR3 sequences, 58% of which occur a single time. The top ten clones comprise about 20% of the sample. Material: blood. The receptors here all came from a man aged 30 to 39 in good health.

In its sample, this clonotype was seen a few times. The V gene is TRBV29-1, the J gene TRBJ2-4, with D possibly being TRBD1 or TRBD2 (5 bases each). V gave up 7 bases and J gave up 7 bases, with 17 bases separating them. The CDR3 is made up of 13 amino acids. Germline V gene data show CDR1 as SQVTM and CDR2 as ANQGSEA. The DNA for the CDR3 is TGCAGCGGGGGCGAGGGTCGAGGGAACATTCAGTACTTC. Its translation: CSGGEGRGNIQYF.

V usage is TRBV20-1 and J usage is TRBJ2-1; TRBD2 aligns across 7 bases. Germline loops: CDR1 DFQATT, CDR2 SNEGSKA (reference sequence). With V trimmed by 3 bases and J by 6 bases, 11 bases remained unmatched. The CDR3 is 15 residues long. CDR3 residues: CSARGLASGINEQFF. CDR3 coding DNA: TGCAGTGCTAGGGGGCTGGCTAGCGGAATCAATGAGCAGTTCTTC.

The V gene is TRBV12-5, the J gene TRBJ2-1, with 7 bases matching TRBD2. CDR1 LGHNT and CDR2 FRNRAP come from the germline V gene. The CDR3 is 15 amino acids. Unmatched junction bases numbered 8, after V lost 7 bases and J lost 2 bases. CDR3 region: CASVFGGTTYNEQFF. Written as DNA, the CDR3 is TGTGCTAGTGTTTTCGGGGGGACTACCTACAATGAGCAGTTCTTC.

The chain joins TRBV28 to TRBJ2-1; the D is unclear. This CDR3 spans 13 amino acids. CDR1 and CDR2 (germline): MDHEN, SYDVKM. Trimming took off 0 bases at V and 4 bases at J, with 4 bases between the two ends. In DNA, the CDR3 is TGTGCCAGCAGTTTATGGGAGTACAATGAGCAGTTCTTC. It translates to CASSLWEYNEQFF.

This clonotype has more than one count but fewer than ten. The V and J genes are TRBV7-2 and TRBJ2-3, with D possibly matching TRBD2 (5 bases). CDR1 is SGHTA, CDR2 FQGNSA, per germline. Trimming shortened V by 3 bases and J by 2 bases, and 18 bases separated the two germline ends. The CDR3 runs to 17 residues. The CDR3 DNA follows: TGTGCCAGCAGCTTCGCCCCACTAGACATTACCACAGATACGCAGTATTTT. Its translation is CASSFAPLDITTDTQYF. Full variable domain (outside the CDR3, taken from reference TRBV7-2 and TRBJ2-3): GAGVSQSPSNKVTEKGKDVELRCDPISGHTALYWYRQSLGQGLEFLIYFQGNSAPDKSGLPSDRFSAERTGGSVSTLTIQRTQQEDSAVYLCASSFAPLDITTDTQYFGPGTRLTVL.

This clonotype was counted only a few times. This rearrangement joins TRBV12-3 or TRBV12-4 to TRBJ2-2; 7 bases agree with TRBD2. The V and J ends lost 7 bases and 7 bases, in that order; junction bases with no gene match: 9. The CDR3 covers 14 residues. Here the CDR3 DNA reads TGTGCCAGCACCCTAGGACTAGATGACGGGGAGCTGTTTTTT. This codes for CASTLGLDDGELFF.

The rearrangement uses TRBV7-9 and TRBJ1-5; D is perhaps TRBD1 (6 bases). V gave up 1 base and J gave up 8 bases, with 12 bases separating them. The germline V gene has CDR1 SEHNR and CDR2 FQNEAQ (reference sequence). The CDR3 contains 14 residues. In nucleotides, the CDR3 is TGTGCCAGCAGCTTAGGTACAGGGAGTGAGCCCCAGCATTTT. This encodes CASSLGTGSEPQHF.

This clonotype has only a few counts. The V and J genes are TRBV29-1 and TRBJ2-7, with 9 bases matching TRBD1. This CDR3 has 13 amino acids. After removal of 7 bases from V and 2 bases from J, the junction contained 6 bases not matched to a gene. Germline CDR1 is SQVTM and CDR2 is ANQGSEA. The chain's CDR3 is CSAGTGKAYEQYF. DNA for the CDR3: TGCAGCGCTGGGACAGGGAAGGCCTACGAGCAGTACTTC.

CDR3 in DNA: TGTGCCAGTAAATACAGCCTTAGCACAGATACGCAGTATTTT. It yields the protein CASKYSLSTDTQYF. This sequence joins TRBV6-5 and TRBJ2-3; D is unclear. V lost 9 bases, J lost 0 bases, and 13 bases lay in between. Germline CDR1 is MNHEY and CDR2 is SVGAGI. The CDR3 has 14 residues.

The V and J genes are TRBV18 and TRBJ2-7; TRBD1 might be the D (7 bases). The CDR3 covers 14 residues. Trimming removed 6 bases at V and 1 base at J, with 13 bases between. Germline V lookup: CDR1 KGHSH, CDR2 LQKENI. DNA of the CDR3: TGTGCCAGCTCGCAACAGGGGACTTCCTACGAGCAGTACTTC. It specifies CASSQQGTSYEQYF.

The V gene is TRBV11-3, the J gene TRBJ2-6; no reliable D call. V gave up 8 bases and J gave up 4 bases, with 18 bases separating them. CDR1 is SGHNT and CDR2 is YENEEA in the germline V gene. This CDR3 region has 16 residues. The CDR3: CASSHGGPSGANVLTF. The CDR3 region has the DNA TGTGCCAGCTCCCACGGCGGTCCCTCGGGGGCCAACGTCCTGACTTTC.

On this clonotype itself: This clone may be a read error of a much larger clone one base away. The rearrangement joins TRBV12-3 or TRBV12-4 to TRBJ2-1; D remains ambiguous. V gave up 3 bases and J gave up 4 bases, with 4 bases separating them. The CDR3 has 12 residues. CDR3 region: CASSFEYNEQFF. The CDR3 DNA is TGTGCCAGCAGTTTCGAGTACAATGAGCAGTTCTTC.